This TCR beta chain was observed in a study of blood T cell repertoires in COVID-19. The overall study: The study drew acute and convalescent COVID-19 samples from the United States, Italy and Spain.

V was clipped by 5 bases and J by 1 base; unmatched bases: 11. The CDR3 sequence is 17 residues long. Germline CDR1 LNHDA, CDR2 SQIVND (reference sequence). Original processing methods: Estimation of nucleated cell counts relied on the amplification of reference gene primers. The repertoire was sequenced with immunoSEQ multiplex PCR; TCRdb's copy has only in-frame clones and lacks some. V, J and clone size were drawn from that table, and D and trimming were deduced from the DNA. The top ten hold approximately 40% of the sample, which has some 150,000 clones, approximately 87% seen once. Sequenced material: peripheral blood. The V and J genes are TRBV19 and TRBJ1-1; 9 nucleotides agree with TRBD1. This receptor was obtained from a human donor in a cohort sampled during active COVID-19. The CDR3 DNA is TGTGCCAGTAGTCTGACCGGGACAGGGTCGGCGAACACTGAAGCTTTCTTT. Its translation is CASSLTGTGSANTEAFF.